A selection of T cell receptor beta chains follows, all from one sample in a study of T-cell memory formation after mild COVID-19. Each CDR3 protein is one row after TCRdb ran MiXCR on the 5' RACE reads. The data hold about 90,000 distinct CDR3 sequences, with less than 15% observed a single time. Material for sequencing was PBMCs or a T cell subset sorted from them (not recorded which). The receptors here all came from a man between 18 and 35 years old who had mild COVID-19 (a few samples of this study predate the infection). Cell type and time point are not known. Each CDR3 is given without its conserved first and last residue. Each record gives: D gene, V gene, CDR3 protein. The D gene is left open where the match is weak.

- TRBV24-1 ATSAGRGEQF
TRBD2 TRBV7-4 ASSLRVTLAGDEQY
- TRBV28 ASSMTHSGGELF
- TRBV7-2 ASSEDGAPNQPQH
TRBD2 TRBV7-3 ASSLTGGLAGSTQY
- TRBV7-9 ASSLARKF
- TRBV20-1 SAEAHNSPLH
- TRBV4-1 ASSQRVGQPQH
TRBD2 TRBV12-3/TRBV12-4 ASKVGGGGETQY
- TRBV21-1 ASSKDVLSGNTIY
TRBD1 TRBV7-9 ASSRDRVNSYEQY
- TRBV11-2 ASSLWRTEAF
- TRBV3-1 ASSQDSWGNTGELF
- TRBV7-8 ASSPRGPFPTEAF
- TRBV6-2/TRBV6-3 ASSVTSTTDTQY
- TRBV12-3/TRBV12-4 DSRSFGAYGYT
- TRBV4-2 ASSQDGQSSYEQY
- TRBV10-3 AISVAHTGELF
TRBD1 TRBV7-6 ASSLDGTGFYEQY
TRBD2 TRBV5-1 ASSRTSRRPGELF
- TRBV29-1 SVHDGNTEAF
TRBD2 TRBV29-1 SVEPLAGGETQY
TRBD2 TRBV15 ATSDTAQMYERRESQETQY
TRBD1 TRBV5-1 ASSVTTGQGNYGYT
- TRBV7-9 ASSLAPPQPQH
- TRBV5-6 ASSLLTSVVAKNIQY
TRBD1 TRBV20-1 SATGTGISGANVLT
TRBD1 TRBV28 ASRPRGGRDTEAF
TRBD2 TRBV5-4 ASSWAGGGNGEQF
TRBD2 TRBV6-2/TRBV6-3 ASSSQRGAPDTQY
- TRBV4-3 ASSQDLGWDSGELF
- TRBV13 ASSPPGQYTGPTDTQY
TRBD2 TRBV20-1 SAREGDLYEQY
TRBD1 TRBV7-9 ASSFSGTGGNQPQH
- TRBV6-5 ASTYPGGYGYT
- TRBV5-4 ASSQLTTSTDTQY
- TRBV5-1 ASSFHRDTDNEQF
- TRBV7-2 ASSLLQGPFAGYT
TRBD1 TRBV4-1 ASSQTGTGNTIY
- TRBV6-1 ASSELRRGYGITDTQY
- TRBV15 ATSSWTVNTGELF
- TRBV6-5 ASSYGPSKDQPQH
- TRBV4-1 ASSPSRGGTDEQY
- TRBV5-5 ASSRQGPPSNYGYT
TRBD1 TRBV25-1 ASSYGTGNTGELF
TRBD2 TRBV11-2 ASSSTGTKETQY
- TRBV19 ASSTGTGMH
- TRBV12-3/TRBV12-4 ASSLAVGTDTQY
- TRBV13 ASSGQQSSYEQY
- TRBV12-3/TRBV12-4 ASSREASATTDTQY
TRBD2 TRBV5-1 ASSSHSGGGLTDTQY
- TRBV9 APLGGTEAF
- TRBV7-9 ASSGALGYNEQF
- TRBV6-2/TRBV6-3 ASREGGEQF
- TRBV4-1 ASSQVSGKETQY